The subject of this entry is one T cell receptor (beta chain). This entry comes from a study of T cell responses to AZD1222 COVID-19 vaccine. CDR1 is KGHSH, CDR2 LQKENI, per germline. This CDR3 is built from 13 residues. Trimming cost V 3 bases and J 7 bases, with 12 bases left between them. This table comes from immunoSEQ multiplex PCR, and its TCRdb copy is limited to in-frame clones, with some not included. This sample has 120,000 or so clones, with more than 70% found just once. The sequencing here drew on peripheral blood, taken 28 days after the second AZD1222 dose. The rearrangement links TRBV18 to TRBJ1-1, with D hard to call. This TCR was sampled from an adult who received the AZD1222 COVID-19 vaccine. CDR3 amino acids: CASSPLGKNEAFF. The CDR3 DNA reads as TGTGCCAGCTCACCTCTAGGGAAGAATGAAGCTTTCTTT.